This T cell receptor (beta chain) was sequenced in a study of T cell responses to AZD1222 COVID-19 vaccine (dated by TCRdb to about 2021). Study-wide context: A total of 233 trial participants underwent TCR sequencing, of whom 207 had received two doses of AZD1222 and approximately 26 had received two doses of the MenACWY control vaccine. Trial participants were enrolled into age subgroups of 18-55, 56-69 and 70-plus years, which contained 148, 28 and 57 TCR-sequenced participants, respectively. What the study reported, not specific to this receptor: Reportedly, close to half of the unique spike-specific TCRs recognized epitopes lying outside the regions that are mutated in the B.1.351 and B.1.1.7 variants. Most participants were white British and females outnumbered males, and the authors suggested that clonal diversity may have been underestimated. The vaccine-associated CD4 TCRs covered the entire spike protein, and the dominant responses fell in regions 160-218 and 743-854. The 56-69-year group was small, and its depth increase did not reach significance, likely because of low power. Only five to seven AZD1222 recipients were SARS-CoV-2 seropositive at baseline, limiting conclusions about previously exposed vaccinees. A significant rise in spike-specific TCR breadth and depth was observed after two AZD1222 doses relative to day 0 and relative to MenACWY recipients. No day 14 peak-response samples were available, so repertoires were characterized only after the peak T cell response.

With respect to this clone: Its antigen specificity is not known. Base qualities are missing; no much larger clone stands one base away.

Sample time point, as interpreted from the label and publication: about 28 days (+/-7) after the second vaccine dose. AZD1222 recipients given second doses at about 4 weeks or at about 12 weeks were pooled, since spike-specific TCR depth and breadth were not found to differ between the two schedules. Vaccinee samples were obtained from the UK trials COV001 and COV002, which included a single-blind randomized controlled phase 2/3 trial of AZD1222 (ChAdOx1 nCoV-19) in healthy adults. For TCRbeta chain sequencing, PBMC samples were collected from trial participants at day 0 and at day 28 after the second dose. CDR1 LNHDA and CDR2 SQIVND were looked up in the germline V gene (reference sequence). From cysteine to phenylalanine, the CDR3 is 13 amino acids long. The read is trimmed to its CDR3 DNA, 39 bases read in frame from base 1. V trim: 2 bases; J trim: 4 bases; unmatched bases: 0. The CDR3 regions of human TCRbeta chains were analyzed by immunosequencing. In the paper's pipeline: Repertoire TCRs were matched against a reference library of SARS-CoV-2-specific TCRs generated with the MIRA antigen-specificity platform. Breadth was defined as the fraction of unique TCRs that were SARS-CoV-2-associated, and depth was defined as the fraction of total T cells that were SARS-CoV-2-associated. Using the MIRA data, each spike-specific TCR was assigned both to the spike region to which the TCR was reactive and to a CD4 or CD8 class. Log10-transformed breadth and depth values were compared by one-way ANOVA with Sidak's multiple comparisons tests. TCRdb limited this immuneACCESS table to in-frame rearrangements with V and J called. A share of clones is missing; checked studies link under half to unresolved V genes, and the rest is unexplained. The V and J calls and clone size are taken from that table; D and trimming were inferred from the DNA. The sample table records approximately 120,000 clones; 65% to 90% of these occur just once. The top ten constitute 25% to 35% of the sample.

This clonotype was obtained from an adult who received the AZD1222 COVID-19 vaccine. This sequence uses TRBV19 and TRBJ1-1; TRBD1 matches 8 bases in the middle. The sample here was peripheral blood, taken 28 days after the second AZD1222 dose. The bases read TGTGCCAGTAGTATAACAGGGGGCACTGAAGCTTTCTTT. It codes for CASSITGGTEAFF.